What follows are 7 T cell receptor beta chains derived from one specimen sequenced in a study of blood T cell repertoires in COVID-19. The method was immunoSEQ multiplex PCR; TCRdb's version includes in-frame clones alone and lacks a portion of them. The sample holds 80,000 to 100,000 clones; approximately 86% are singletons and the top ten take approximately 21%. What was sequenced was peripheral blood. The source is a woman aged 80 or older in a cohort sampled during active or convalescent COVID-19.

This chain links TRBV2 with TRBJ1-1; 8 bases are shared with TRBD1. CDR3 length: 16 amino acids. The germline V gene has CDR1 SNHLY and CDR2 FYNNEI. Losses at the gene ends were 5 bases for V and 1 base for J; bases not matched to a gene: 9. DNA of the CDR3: TGTGCCAGCAGTCGGACAGGGTGGATGGGGAACACTGAAGCTTTCTTT. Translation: CASSRTGWMGNTEAFF.

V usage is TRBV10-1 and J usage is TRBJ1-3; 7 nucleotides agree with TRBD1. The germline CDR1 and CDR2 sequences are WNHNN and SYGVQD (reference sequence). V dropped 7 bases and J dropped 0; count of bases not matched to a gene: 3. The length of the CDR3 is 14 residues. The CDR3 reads CASMAGGSGNTIYF. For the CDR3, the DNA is TGCGCCAGCATGGCAGGGGGCTCTGGAAACACCATATATTTT.

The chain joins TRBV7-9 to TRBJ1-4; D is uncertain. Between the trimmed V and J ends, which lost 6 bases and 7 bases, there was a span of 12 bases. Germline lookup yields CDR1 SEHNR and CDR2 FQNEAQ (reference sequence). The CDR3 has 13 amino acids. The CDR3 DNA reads TGTGCCAGCAGTCCCGGGGTTGGTGAAAAACTGTTTTTT. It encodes CASSPGVGEKLFF.

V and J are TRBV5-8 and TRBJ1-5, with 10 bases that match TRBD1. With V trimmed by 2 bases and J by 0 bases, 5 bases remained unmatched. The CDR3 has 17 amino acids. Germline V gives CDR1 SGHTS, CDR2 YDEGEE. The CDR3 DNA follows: TGTGCCAGCAGCTTTTATCGGACAGGGGGTAGCAATCAGCCCCAGCATTTT. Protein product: CASSFYRTGGSNQPQHF.

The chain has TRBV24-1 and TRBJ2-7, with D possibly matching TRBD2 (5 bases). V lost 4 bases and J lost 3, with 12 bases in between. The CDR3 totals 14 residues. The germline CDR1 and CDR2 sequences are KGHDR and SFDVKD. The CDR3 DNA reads TGTGCCACCAGTGACGGGGTTCCACACTACGAGCAGTACTTC. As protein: CATSDGVPHYEQYF.

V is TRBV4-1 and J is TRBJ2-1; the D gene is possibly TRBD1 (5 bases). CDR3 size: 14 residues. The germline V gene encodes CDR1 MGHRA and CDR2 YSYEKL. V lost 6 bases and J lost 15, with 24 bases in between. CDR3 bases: TGCGCCAGCAGACCATTTCAAGTTAGCAGGGTGGGGTTCTTC. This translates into CASRPFQVSRVGFF.

Here the CDR3 reads CASSLSGTDTQYF. The CDR3, as DNA: TGTGCCAGCAGCCTCAGCGGCACAGATACGCAGTATTTT. The rearrangement uses TRBV7-2 and TRBJ2-3; D uncertain. The CDR3 runs 13 residues. V was clipped by 5 bases and J by 1 base, with 7 bases between them. Germline V gene sequence: CDR1 SGHTA, CDR2 FQGNSA.